Listed here are 6 T cell receptor beta chains from one sample, sequenced in a study of shared clonotypes between healthy human individuals (dated by TCRdb to about 2020). Libraries were prepared through the immunoSEQ multiplex PCR assay. TCRdb limited this immuneACCESS table to in-frame rearrangements with V and J called. A share of clones is missing; checked studies link under half to unresolved V genes, and the rest is unexplained. A total of 450,000 to 500,000 clones appear in this sample, roughly 85% of them only once. The top ten clones comprise approximately 12% of the sample. The sample taken for sequencing was PBMCs. The receptors were sampled from a woman in her forties in good health. Some clones in this sample may be carry-over from other donors' samples.

The chain has TRBV4-2 and TRBJ1-2, with TRBD1 as a possible D gene (6 bases). V was clipped by 1 base and J by 5 bases, with 14 bases between them. The CDR3 is 15 amino acids. The germline gives CDR1 LGHNA, CDR2 YNFKEQ. CDR3 loop: CASSQVPGGGYGYTF. CDR3 DNA sequence: TGTGCCAGCAGCCAAGTACCCGGGGGCGGATATGGCTACACCTTC.

The rearrangement joins TRBV4-2 to TRBJ2-4, with D perhaps assigned TRBD1 or TRBD2 (5 bases each). Germline V lookup: CDR1 LGHNA, CDR2 YNFKEQ. CDR3 size: 17 residues. V was shortened by 4 bases and J by 1 base, with 17 bases between the two germline ends. Here the CDR3 DNA reads TGTGCCAGCAGCCCCCGGGGCGGAGGCGGGGCCAAAAACATTCAGTACTTC. Its protein product is CASSPRGGGGAKNIQYF.

This clone has a handful of counts. This chain links TRBV5-1 with TRBJ2-4; D ambiguous. The germline V gene has CDR1 SGHRS and CDR2 YFSETQ. CDR3 length: 15 amino acids. V gave up 4 bases and J gave up 5 bases, with 16 bases separating them. CDR3 bases: TGCGCCAGCAGCCCCCGGGTGGACGGAGAAAACATTCAGTACTTC. It codes for CASSPRVDGENIQYF.

V gene TRBV19 combines with J gene TRBJ2-3, with TRBD2 as a possible D gene (5 bases). With 3 bases removed from V and 5 bases from J, the gap between germline ends came to 9 bases. Germline V gene lookup returns CDR1 LNHDA and CDR2 SQIVND (reference sequence). This CDR3 comprises 13 residues. Here the CDR3 DNA reads TGTGCCAGTAGTATCGGGGTAGGAGATACGCAGTATTTT. Translating it yields CASSIGVGDTQYF.

Concerning this clone: A read error is possible here, since a much larger clone lies one base away. The same CDR3 is also encoded by other DNA sequences in this sample. This sequence joins TRBV5-1 and TRBJ1-1, with a tentative D call TRBD1 (5 bases). CDR1 SGHRS and CDR2 YFSETQ come from the germline V gene. V was trimmed by 1 base and J by 4 bases, leaving 8 bases between them. This CDR3 is 13 amino acids long. CDR3 sequence reads: CASSLRGGTEAFF. CDR3 sequence (DNA): TGCGCCAGCAGCTTGCGGGGCGGCACTGAAGCTTTCTTT.

The gene calls are TRBV28 and TRBJ2-1, with TRBD2 as a possible D gene (6 bases). CDR1 is MDHEN and CDR2 is SYDVKM in the germline V gene. V lost 7 bases, J lost 8 bases, and 18 bases lay in between. The CDR3 is 14 residues long. The DNA for the CDR3 is TGTGCCAGCAACCGGGACGGAGGGGTAGATGAGCAGTTCTTC. This codes for CASNRDGGVDEQFF. The full variable domain, rest sourced from reference TRBV28 and TRBJ2-1, is DVKVTQSSRYLVKRTGEKVFLECVQDMDHENMFWYRQDPGLGLRLIYFSYDVKMKEKGDIPEGYSVSREKKERFSLILESASTNQTSMYLCASNRDGGVDEQFFGPGTRLTVL.